A selection of T cell receptor beta chains follows, all from one sample in a study of blood T cell repertoires in COVID-19. Sequencing was performed with immunoSEQ multiplex PCR; in TCRdb, only in-frame clones are kept and a portion is missing. Altogether a few hundred thousand clones are present, roughly four fifths being singletons, with the ten largest covering approximately 5%. Sequencing used PBMCs or T cells enriched from blood (not recorded which). These receptors all stem from a woman aged 45-59 years who had recovered from COVID-19. CDR3s include the opening cysteine and the closing phenylalanine or tryptophan. Expanded clones are given a class, and other clones once, few, many or no size at all.

size,V,CDR3
.,TRBV29-1,CSVGGLGANYGYTF
.,TRBV5-8,CASSLRVGYGYTF
.,TRBV15,CATSRDRLGQGRGYTF
.,TRBV20-1,CSASKAAGGGTDTQYF
.,TRBV27,CASSLFTGTSSYNSPLHF
.,TRBV13,CASSLRGQGIGGEKLFF
.,TRBV5-4,CASSTGQGRGNEQFF
.,TRBV4-3,CASSQSALASGANVLTF
.,TRBV24-1,CATSDGQGAEGANVLTF
.,TRBV7-9,CASSLVGLVHEQYF
.,TRBV5-1,CASSLTGGTNTGELFF
.,TRBV2,CASRGGGQLHF
once,TRBV6-5,CASSYSLGETQYF
.,TRBV7-2,CASSSRRRGSITDTQYF
.,TRBV4-3,CASSQVAGGMADTQYF
.,TRBV30,CAGTGVGEKLFF
.,TRBV7-9,CASSLYEQGNTEAFF
.,TRBV30,CAWTGGGGGYTF
.,TRBV27,CASSVGQGWSYGYTF
few,TRBV27,CASSPLLGNTIYF
.,TRBV10-3,CAIRGTAESSGNTIYF
.,TRBV3-1/TRBV3-2,CASSQGTGMGSPLHF
.,TRBV4-3,CASSQDPLNSPLHF
.,TRBV20-1,CSAPRSTEAFF
.,TRBV10-3,CAISETDINYGYTF
.,TRBV6-5,CASRDRYPNTGELFF
.,TRBV9,CASSVTTGGYGYTF
.,TRBV6-2/TRBV6-3,CASSYSPLTSGRANTGELFF
.,TRBV11-2,CASREGNYGYTF
.,TRBV5-6,CASSRTSGNTGELFF
.,TRBV11-2,CASSLEGRGGSQPQHF
.,TRBV19,CASSWWTRDGYTF
.,TRBV11-2,CASSPSRQFPFNQPQHF
.,TRBV3-1/TRBV3-2,CASSQGLPEGGYTF
.,TRBV25-1,CASSSSGGKQFF